The entry that follows covers one TCR beta chain sequence. Its antigen is not known. Though probably carrying unrecorded immune exposures, donors were nominally healthy at sampling. CDR3 length: 16 amino acids. The V gene's germline CDR1 is SNHLY and CDR2 FYNNEI. The V and J ends lost 6 bases and 5 bases respectively, with 20 bases between them. This entry comes from a study of cytomegalovirus exposure and HLA in healthy donors. Overall study findings and caveats: Later analysis suggested most CMV-associated TCR beta chains were HLA-restricted. In a later analysis, TCR beta V- and J-gene trimming was associated with a missense DCLRE1C variant.

Vbeta (60) and Jbeta (13) primers were used in the PCR. TCRdb's table, derived via immunoSEQ multiplex PCR, lists solely in-frame clones and lacks some. The sample lists 130,000 to 150,000 clones; approximately 80% were seen once. The TCR was taken from a boy aged 2 to 10 in good health and CMV-seronegative. Material: PBMCs. The chain carries TRBV2 and TRBJ1-5, with D possibly TRBD1 on 5 matching bases. CDR3 sequence (DNA): TGTGCCAGCAGCGCGACGGGGGTGATGGGAGATCAGCCCCAGCATTTT. Amino acid sequence: CASSATGVMGDQPQHF. The whole variable domain, remainder taken from reference TRBV2 and TRBJ1-5, is EPEVTQTPSHQVTQMGQEVILRCVPISNHLYFYWYRQILGQKVEFLVSFYNNEISEKSEIFDDQFSVERPDGSNFTLKIRSTKLEDSAMYFCASSATGVMGDQPQHFGDGTRLSIL.